These 4 T cell receptor beta chains originate from one sample sequenced in a study of shared clonotypes between healthy human individuals. Here immunoSEQ multiplex PCR was the method, and the copy in TCRdb shows in-frame clones only, minus some. Among about 1.4 million clones, around 97% were seen once, and the ten largest hold roughly 1.1%. The sample taken for sequencing was naive CD4+ T cells sorted from blood. Subset of the sample: CD45RA+ positively selected. These receptors all stem from a young man in good health.

The chain uses TRBV5-1 and TRBJ1-6, with 8 bases that match TRBD1. The CDR3 is 15 amino acids. V was pared by 0 bases and J by 9 bases, with 5 bases of the junction left unmatched. The germline V gene encodes CDR1 SGHRS and CDR2 YFSETQ. In DNA form, the CDR3 reads TGCGCCAGCAGCTTGGGACAGGGGAAGTCTTCACCCCTCCACTTT. Translation: CASSLGQGKSSPLHF.

This clone has just one count. This chain's CDR3 is CASRRDALRGNTIYF. Here the CDR3 DNA reads TGTGCCAGCCGACGGGACGCGTTGCGTGGAAACACCATATATTTT. The chain joins TRBV6-5 to TRBJ1-3, with D maybe TRBD1 (5 bases). The CDR3 totals 15 residues. Germline-derived CDR1 and CDR2 are MNHEY and SVGAGI. Trimming took off 8 bases at V and 3 bases at J, with 17 bases between the two ends.

This CDR3 reads CASSPRATYEQYF. CDR3 DNA sequence: TGTGCCAGCAGCCCCAGGGCAACATACGAGCAGTACTTC. The chain is built from TRBV7-2 and TRBJ2-7; a possible D gene is TRBD1 (5 bases). The CDR3 runs 13 residues. V lost 5 bases and J lost 4, with 12 bases in between. Per germline, CDR1 SGHTA and CDR2 FQGNSA.

The chain is built from TRBV29-1 and TRBJ2-7, with a weak D call TRBD1 (5 bases). The CDR3 totals 16 residues. The germline V gene has CDR1 SQVTM and CDR2 ANQGSEA. Between the trimmed V and J ends, which lost 0 bases and 7 bases, there was a span of 22 bases. The CDR3 DNA is TGCAGCGTTGAAGAAGTGCCAGGGTTCAAAGAAGGGGAGCAGTACTTC. Protein: CSVEEVPGFKEGEQYF.